This TCR beta chain was retrieved from a study of T-cell memory formation after mild COVID-19. V lost 3 bases and J lost 0, with 10 bases in between. Germline V gene sequence: CDR1 SGHNT, CDR2 YENEEA. CDR3 length: 15 residues. TCRdb used MiXCR to reprocess the 5' RACE reads, holding one entry per CDR3 protein. The data contain around 300,000 distinct CDR3 sequences, approximately 19% of them singletons. This clonotype was found a few times. Sequenced: PBMCs or a T cell subset sorted from them (not recorded which). The clonotype was recovered from a man aged 18 to 30 who had mild COVID-19 (a few samples of this study predate the infection). Cell type and time point are not known. The J gene is TRBJ2-3, the V gene TRBV11-3; no clear D gene. In DNA form, the CDR3 reads TGTGCCAGCAGCTTGACATCGACCAGCACAGATACGCAGTATTTT. Protein sequence: CASSLTSTSTDTQYF.